This is a list of T cell receptor beta chains from one sample in a study of control samples from healthy donors and cancer patients. The protocol was immunoSEQ multiplex PCR, while the TCRdb copy is restricted to in-frame clones and leaves out a portion. The sample contains tens of thousands of clones, approximately 78% of which appear only once. Sequenced: PBMCs. These receptors all stem from a man aged 55 to 70 with colorectal cancer. CDR3s include the opening cysteine and the closing phenylalanine or tryptophan. A D gene is named only where the DNA matches it firmly. Part of the rows lack a size; the others show once, few, many or a class for expanded clones.

>TRBJ2-5|once|.|TRBV4-1
TGCGCCAGCAGCCAAGATAGGTGGGAGACCCAGTACTTC
CASSQDRWETQYF
>TRBJ2-3|.|.|TRBV10-3
TGTGCCATCAACCAACTAGGAACCGATACGCAGTATTTT
CAINQLGTDTQYF
>TRBJ1-1|once|.|TRBV2
TGTGCCAGCAGTCAAAGAGGGAGCTTGAACACTGAAGCTTTCTTT
CASSQRGSLNTEAFF
>TRBJ2-7|.|.|TRBV4-1
TGCGCCAGCAGCCAAGATAATAGTCCCAGATTGAACGAGCAGTACTTC
CASSQDNSPRLNEQYF
>TRBJ1-1|.|.|TRBV5-4
TGTGCCAGCAGCTTGCGTGGGGGTACCCCAGGGACTGAAGCTTTCTTT
CASSLRGGTPGTEAFF
>TRBJ1-2|.|.|TRBV7-8
TGTGCCAGCAGCTTAGAAGGGATGAGCTATGGCTACACCTTC
CASSLEGMSYGYTF
>TRBJ1-3|.|.|TRBV24-1
TGTGCCACCAGTGATCCAGGCTCTGGAAACACCATATATTTT
CATSDPGSGNTIYF
>TRBJ2-7|.|.|TRBV27
TGTGCCAGCAGTTTAAAGTTACAGGGACCCTACGAGCAGTACTTC
CASSLKLQGPYEQYF
>TRBJ1-3|.|.|TRBV30
TGTGCCTGGAGTGTATTAGGAGGGGCAATTAGGGGAAACACCATATATTTT
CAWSVLGGAIRGNTIYF
>TRBJ2-2|.|.|TRBV14
TGTGCCAGCAGCCCCATGATAAGGGGCAGCCTCGGACCCACCGGGGAGCTGTTTTTT
CASSPMIRGSLGPTGELFF
>TRBJ2-1|.|.|TRBV19
TGTGCCAGTATGGTATTAGGGGGGGCTGAGCAGTTCTTC
CASMVLGGAEQFF
>TRBJ1-1|once|TRBD1|TRBV4-1
TGCGCCAGCAGCCACCTGGGACAGGGGAAAATAAACACTGAAGCTTTCTTT
CASSHLGQGKINTEAFF
>TRBJ1-1|.|.|TRBV11-2
TGTGCCAGCAGCGCTTCTCGGAACACTGAAGCTTTCTTT
CASSASRNTEAFF
>TRBJ1-5|.|TRBD1|TRBV18
TGTGCCAGCTCATTAACTCCGGGACAGGGAGGTCAGCCCCAGCATTTT
CASSLTPGQGGQPQHF
>TRBJ2-7|.|.|TRBV5-1
TGCGCCAGCAGCTCTGGGGGGACAGTCACCTACGAGCAGTACTTC
CASSSGGTVTYEQYF
>TRBJ1-1|.|.|TRBV27
TGTGCCAGCAGTTTTTTTCCGGCTGAGAACACTGAAGCTTTCTTT
CASSFFPAENTEAFF
>TRBJ1-2|.|.|TRBV4-3
TGCGCCAGCAGCCAAGATTTGAGTCCTAACTATGGCTACACCTTC
CASSQDLSPNYGYTF
>TRBJ2-4|.|.|TRBV4-1
TGCGCCAGCAGCCAAAGCCGGGACCTAGCCAAAAACATTCAGTACTTC
CASSQSRDLAKNIQYF
>TRBJ2-3|few|.|TRBV10-1
TGCGCCAGCAGTGAGTCCCGCAGGGCTGGCACAGATACGCAGTATTTT
CASSESRRAGTDTQYF
>TRBJ1-2|once|TRBD1|TRBV5-4
TGTGCCAGCAGCAGGCCTGGTAGACAGGGGGACTATGGCTACACCTTC
CASSRPGRQGDYGYTF
>TRBJ1-3|.|TRBD1|TRBV5-1
TGCGCCAGCAGCTTGGACAGGGGAGGAGGAAACACCATATATTTT
CASSLDRGGGNTIYF
>TRBJ2-3|.|.|TRBV30
TGTGCCTGGGCACCTGGCACAGATACGCAGTATTTT
CAWAPGTDTQYF
>TRBJ1-5|.|.|TRBV15
TGTGCCACCAGCAGAGATACGGAGCCCCAGCATTTT
CATSRDTEPQHF
>TRBJ1-2|.|TRBD1|TRBV19
TGTGCCAGTCGGACAGGGGGCCTGTCAGGCAACTATGGCTACACCTTC
CASRTGGLSGNYGYTF
>TRBJ1-5|.|.|TRBV6-5
TGTGCCAGCAGTTTCTCCGGGACTCTGGGCAATCAGCCCCAGCATTTT
CASSFSGTLGNQPQHF
>TRBJ1-6|.|TRBD1|TRBV30
TGTGCCTGGAGTGAGTACGGACAGGGACTTTATAATTCACCCCTCCACTTT
CAWSEYGQGLYNSPLHF
>TRBJ1-1|.|.|TRBV7-9
TGTGCCAGCAGCCGAAGCGGGGGTTTGAACACTGAAGCTTTCTTT
CASSRSGGLNTEAFF
>TRBJ1-6|.|.|TRBV12-5
TGTGCTAGTGGTTTGATTCGTGGGGCAGGGCCCGAGCCCCTCCACTTT
CASGLIRGAGPEPLHF
>TRBJ1-1|.|TRBD1|TRBV29-1
TGCAGCGAGGCTGGCGGACAGGGAAGAATGGCTTTCTTT
CSEAGGQGRMAFF
>TRBJ1-4|.|TRBD1|TRBV15
TGTGCCACCAGCAGAGGGGGACAGGGGAATGAAAAACTGTTTTTT
CATSRGGQGNEKLFF
>TRBJ1-1|.|.|TRBV5-5
TGTGCCAGCAGCTTGACGGCAGCCGCTGAAGCTTTCTTT
CASSLTAAAEAFF
>TRBJ1-4|.|.|TRBV27
TGTGCCAGCAGTTTAACGGTACCATATGAAAAACTGTTTTTT
CASSLTVPYEKLFF
>TRBJ1-3|.|TRBD1|TRBV10-1
TGCGCCAGCAGTGGAGGGGGCGTCTCTGGAAACACCATATATTTT
CASSGGGVSGNTIYF
>TRBJ1-1|.|.|TRBV2
TGTGCCAGCAGGAGCAAGGGGATTACTGAAGCTTTCTTT
CASRSKGITEAFF
>TRBJ2-5|.|TRBD2|TRBV4-2
TGTGCCAGCAGCCTCGGACTAGCGGGGGGGATTGAGACCCAGTACTTC
CASSLGLAGGIETQYF
>TRBJ2-5|.|.|TRBV11-2
TGTGCCAGCAGCACCGAGGGCAGGGCCAGTGAGACCCAGTACTTC
CASSTEGRASETQYF
>TRBJ1-2|.|TRBD1|TRBV5-1
TGCGCCAGCAGCGCAGGGGACAGGTCCCTCCTTGGCTACACCTTC
CASSAGDRSLLGYTF
>TRBJ2-7|.|TRBD1|TRBV19
TGTGCCAGTAGTGGGGGGACAGGGCCGATCTACGAGCAGTACTTC
CASSGGTGPIYEQYF
>TRBJ1-3|.|.|TRBV3-1/TRBV3-2
TGTGCCAGCAGCCCCCGACAGGCTCCTGGAAACACCATATATTTT
CASSPRQAPGNTIYF
>TRBJ2-2|.|TRBD2|TRBV4-1
TGCGCCAGCAGCCAAGAAGGGACTACGAACACCGGGGAGCTGTTTTTT
CASSQEGTTNTGELFF
>TRBJ2-3|.|.|TRBV6-1
TGTGCCAGCAGTGACCCCCGGAGCACACTCACAGATACGCAGTATTTT
CASSDPRSTLTDTQYF
>TRBJ2-2|few|.|TRBV27
TGTGCCAGCAGTTTAATCCAGACTAGAAACACCGGGGAGCTGTTTTTT
CASSLIQTRNTGELFF
>TRBJ2-7|.|.|TRBV10-3
TGTGCCAGCCGCCCATACCAGGGCGAGCAGTACTTC
CASRPYQGEQYF
>TRBJ1-5|.|TRBD1|TRBV6-2/TRBV6-3
TGTGCCAGCAGTAGAGGGGGCGCCGGCAATCAGCCCCAGCATTTT
CASSRGGAGNQPQHF
>TRBJ1-1|.|.|TRBV15
TGTGCCACCAGCAGTGACCCGGGACGGGCGAACACTGAAGCTTTCTTT
CATSSDPGRANTEAFF
>TRBJ2-6|.|.|TRBV6-4
TGTGCCAGCGGGACTTCTGGGGCCAACGTCCTGACTTTC
CASGTSGANVLTF
>TRBJ1-3|few|.|TRBV11-2
TGTGCCAGCAGCTTAGTAGGGAGCTCTGGAAACACCATATATTTT
CASSLVGSSGNTIYF
>TRBJ1-5|.|.|TRBV29-1
TGCAGCGTTGAAGCCCCAGGGAAGACCCAGCATTTT
CSVEAPGKTQHF
>TRBJ1-6|.|.|TRBV20-1
TGCAGTGCTAGTTTTGGGCCAGGGTCACCCCTCCACTTT
CSASFGPGSPLHF
>TRBJ1-1|once|.|TRBV2
TGTGCCACCCGCGGGGCGAGGAACACTGAAGCTTTCTTT
CATRGARNTEAFF
>TRBJ1-2|.|.|TRBV30
TGTGCCTGGAGTACCCCAGGACTTCCACATGGCTACACCTTC
CAWSTPGLPHGYTF
>TRBJ2-5|.|.|TRBV24-1
TGTGCCACCAGTGATTCAGGATACCCCCAAGAGACCCAGTACTTC
CATSDSGYPQETQYF
>TRBJ1-5|.|.|TRBV5-6
TGTGCCAGCAGCTCGCTGGACGCCCAAGTCGGTCAGCCCCAGCATTTT
CASSSLDAQVGQPQHF
>TRBJ2-5|.|.|TRBV7-2
TGTGCCAGCAGCCAGTCCAGGGTCTTACAAGAGACCCAGTACTTC
CASSQSRVLQETQYF